These 27 T cell receptor beta chains were all obtained from the same sample, sequenced in a study of breast tumors, draining lymph nodes, adjacent tissues. TCRdb reprocessed the multiplex PCR reads via MiXCR and lists one record per CDR3 protein. The table lists 20,000 to 25,000 distinct CDR3 sequences, 58% of them singletons. Sequencing input: breast tumor tissue. All receptors derive from a female donor with breast cancer. Some clones in this sample may be carry-over from other donors' samples.

This clonotype was seen at least ten times. V is TRBV3-1 and J is TRBJ1-2, with D uncertain. Germline-derived CDR1 and CDR2 are LGHDT and YNNKEL (reference sequence). This CDR3 is 15 amino acids long. V lost 4 bases to trimming and J lost 1 base, with 13 bases between them. The CDR3 here is CASSPMAGFNYGYTF. CDR3 nucleotides: TGTGCCAGCAGCCCCATGGCCGGATTTAACTATGGCTACACCTTC.

This clonotype came up many times. The rearrangement uses TRBV2 and TRBJ2-7; 8 nucleotides match TRBD1. The germline CDR1 and CDR2 sequences are SNHLY and FYNNEI. With V trimmed by 4 bases and J by 3 bases, 2 bases remained unmatched. The CDR3 has 13 residues. As DNA, the CDR3 is TGTGCCAGCAGTGGGGACAGGATCTACGAGCAGTACTTC. Translation: CASSGDRIYEQYF.

V usage is TRBV2 and J usage is TRBJ2-5; D unclear. Trimming left V 3 bases short and J 3 bases short, with 11 bases between. Germline CDR1 reads SNHLY; CDR2 reads FYNNEI. The CDR3 consists of 14 residues. CDR3 region: CASSDENREETQYF. The CDR3 DNA reads as TGTGCCAGCAGTGACGAGAACAGAGAAGAGACCCAGTACTTC.

This CDR3 reads CASRGANEKLFF. The DNA for the CDR3 is TGCGCCAGCAGAGGGGCTAATGAAAAACTGTTTTTT. V and J are TRBV5-1 and TRBJ1-4; D is perhaps TRBD1 (5 bases). V was pared by 5 bases and J by 3 bases, with 5 bases between. CDR1 and CDR2 (germline): SGHRS, YFSETQ. The CDR3 extends over 12 amino acids.

V usage is TRBV7-6 and J usage is TRBJ1-3; D is uncertain. The CDR3 length is 14 residues. The V end was cut by 5 bases, the J end by 1 base, with 9 bases between. Germline V gene data show CDR1 as SGHVS and CDR2 as FNYEAQ. Here the CDR3 reads CASSPGPSGNTIYF. The CDR3 DNA follows: TGTGCCAGCAGCCCTGGACCTTCTGGAAACACCATATATTTT.

The table lists this clonotype with many counts. This chain connects TRBV25-1 to TRBJ2-3; tentatively, D is TRBD2 (5 bases). Germline CDR1 and CDR2: MGHDK and SYGVNS. The germline V and J ends were trimmed by 2 bases and 2 bases, with 11 bases remaining between them. This CDR3 has 15 amino acids. CDR3 amino acids: CASSEGLAATDTQYF. CDR3 in DNA: TGTGCCAGCAGTGAAGGACTGGCAGCCACAGATACGCAGTATTTT.

The chain has TRBV2 and TRBJ1-5, with D unclear. Germline lookup yields CDR1 SNHLY and CDR2 FYNNEI. Trimming pared 6 bases from V and 0 bases from J, leaving 9 bases between. This CDR3 is 14 amino acids long. This chain's CDR3 is CASSKEYSNQPQHF. As DNA, the CDR3 is TGTGCCAGCAGCAAGGAATATAGCAATCAGCCCCAGCATTTT.

This clonotype has at least ten counts. The chain uses TRBV12-3 or TRBV12-4 and TRBJ2-5; D is ambiguous. This CDR3 is 13 amino acids long. V was shortened by 6 bases and J by 5 bases, with 13 bases between the two germline ends. CDR3 amino acids: CASSLSGVETQYF. The CDR3 DNA follows: TGTGCCAGCAGCCTTTCTGGGGTCGAGACCCAGTACTTC.

This clonotype is a singleton in its sample. Its ends do not fully match the called genes, so a read error is possible. The rearrangement links TRBV5-1 to TRBJ1-2; TRBD1 aligns across 8 bases. Germline V gives CDR1 SGHRS, CDR2 YFSETQ. There are 14 residues in the CDR3. The CDR3 reads CASSLGQGVYGHTF. As DNA, the CDR3 is TGCGCTAGCAGCTTAGGACAGGGCGTCTATGGCCACACCTTC.

About this clonotype: Given a much more abundant clone one base away, this may be a read error. The missing conserved phenylalanine or tryptophan at the end of this CDR3 makes a read error likely. V is TRBV11-3 and J is TRBJ1-1, with 10 bases that match TRBD1. The V gene's germline CDR1 is SGHNT and CDR2 YENEEA. This CDR3 spans 17 amino acids. CDR3 loop: CASSQDRQGAQNTEAFC. DNA of the CDR3: TGCGCCAGCAGCCAAGATAGACAGGGGGCCCAGAACACTGAAGCTTTCTGT.

This clonotype was observed many times. The rearrangement links TRBV6-5 to TRBJ1-2; D is unclear. This CDR3 spans 14 amino acids. Between the trimmed V and J ends, which lost 4 bases and 1 base, there was a span of 10 bases. CDR1 is MNHEY and CDR2 is SVGAGI in the germline V gene. DNA of the CDR3: TGTGCCAGCAGTTCTCTTGGGTTTAACTATGGCTACACCTTC. Translated: CASSSLGFNYGYTF.

This clonotype was counted many times. V gene TRBV19 combines with J gene TRBJ2-5; possible D gene TRBD2, 6 bases. This CDR3 is 15 amino acids long. The V gene lost 6 bases and the J gene lost 2 bases, with 16 bases spanning the gap. CDR1 LNHDA and CDR2 SQIVND come from the germline V gene (reference sequence). In nucleotides, the CDR3 is TGTGCCAGTAGAGAGTCGGGAGAGGGGCAAGAGACCCAGTACTTC. Translating gives CASRESGEGQETQYF. The variable domain in full, with the rest retrieved from reference TRBV19 and TRBJ2-5, is DGGITQSPKYLFRKEGQNVTLSCEQNLNHDAMYWYRQDPGQGLRLIYYSQIVNDFQKGDIAEGYSVSREKKESFPLTVTSAQKNPTAFYLCASRESGEGQETQYFGPGTRLLVL.

Points on this clonotype: One end of the junction fails to match germline, which may point to a read error. The J gene is TRBJ1-4, the V gene TRBV5-1; maybe TRBD1 (5 bases). This CDR3 has 13 residues. The germline gives CDR1 SGHRS, CDR2 YFSETQ. For the CDR3, the DNA is TGCGCCAGCAGCGCGGACATGTCCGAAAACCTGTTTTTT. It codes for CASSADMSENLFF.

This clonotype was seen ten or more times. The V call is TRBV6-1, the J call TRBJ2-1, with 15 positions matching TRBD2. Per the germline V gene, CDR1 is MNHNS and CDR2 is SASEGT. The CDR3 sequence is 20 residues long. With V trimmed by 7 bases and J by 2 bases, 15 bases remained unmatched. CDR3 sequence (DNA): TGTGCCAGCAAGTTCGTGGGCGGGACTAGCGGGGGGAGGACCTACAATGAGCAGTTCTTC. Its translation: CASKFVGGTSGGRTYNEQFF.

V gene TRBV15 combines with J gene TRBJ1-6, with D uncertain. Trimming removed 1 base from V and 6 bases from J, with 7 bases in between. The CDR3 totals 14 residues. Germline V lookup: CDR1 LNHNV, CDR2 YYDKDF (reference sequence). CDR3 sequence: CATSRGASNSPLHF. The DNA for the CDR3 is TGTGCCACCAGCAGAGGGGCCTCTAATTCACCCCTCCACTTT.

The rearrangement uses TRBV10-3 and TRBJ1-4; 11 bases agree with TRBD1. V lost 4 bases and J lost 8; bases outside the gene matches: 3. Germline lookup yields CDR1 ENHRY and CDR2 SYGVKD. The CDR3 spans 14 residues. In DNA, the CDR3 is TGTGCCATCAGTGCCGGGACAGGGGGAGAAAAACTGTTTTTT. The encoded protein is CAISAGTGGEKLFF.

This clonotype is labeled medium-sized. The genes are TRBV11-2 and TRBJ1-2, with 7 bases fitting TRBD1. Germline V gene data show CDR1 as SGHAT and CDR2 as FQNNGV. With V trimmed by 1 base and J by 4 bases, 6 bases remained unmatched. The length of the CDR3 is 15 residues. The CDR3 coding sequence is TGTGCCAGCAGCTTAGGTCGGGACAGCTTCTATGGCTACACCTTC. Its translation: CASSLGRDSFYGYTF.

The chain combines TRBV20-1 with TRBJ2-1; 8 bases align to TRBD1. This CDR3 has 14 residues. Germline CDR1 DFQATT, CDR2 SNEGSKA (reference sequence). V shed 6 bases and J 0 bases; nucleotides not matched to a gene: 4. The CDR3 protein is CSARQGSSYNEQFF. DNA of the CDR3: TGCAGTGCCAGACAGGGGAGCTCCTACAATGAGCAGTTCTTC.

The J gene is TRBJ2-3, the V gene TRBV20-1, with 7 bases lining up with TRBD2. The CDR3 contains 13 residues. The germline CDR1 and CDR2 sequences are DFQATT and SNEGSKA (reference sequence). In nucleotides, the CDR3 is TGCAGCGGTGGGGAGGGGTTGGCCTCTACGCAGTATTTT. Translation: CSGGEGLASTQYF.

This clonotype was counted only a few times. The V and J genes are TRBV9 and TRBJ1-6; weak D call: TRBD1 (5 bases). With 0 bases removed from V and 8 bases from J, the gap between germline ends came to 6 bases. The CDR3 sequence is 13 residues long. Germline values: CDR1 SGDLS, CDR2 YYNGEE. The CDR3 sequence: CASSVGRDSPLHF. CDR3 DNA sequence: TGTGCCAGCAGCGTAGGCAGGGATTCACCCCTCCACTTT. The full variable domain, in which reference TRBV9 and TRBJ1-6 provide the parts outside the CDR3, is DSGVTQTPKHLITATGQRVTLRCSPRSGDLSVYWYQQSLDQGLQFLIQYYNGEERAKGNILERFSAQQFPDLHSELNLSSLELGDSALYFCASSVGRDSPLHFGNGTRLTVT.

V usage is TRBV15 and J usage is TRBJ2-1, with no clear D. Germline V gene sequence: CDR1 LNHNV, CDR2 YYDKDF (reference sequence). Trimming stripped 0 bases from V and 4 bases from J, with 13 bases between. The CDR3 extends over 16 amino acids. Written as DNA, the CDR3 is TGTGCCACCAGCAGAGATACAGCGAATATTTACAATGAGCAGTTCTTC. Protein sequence: CATSRDTANIYNEQFF.

By sample share, this clonotype is medium-sized. The chain links TRBV12-3 or TRBV12-4 to TRBJ2-1, with D hard to call. CDR3 length: 17 residues. V lost 3 bases and J 5 bases, leaving 20 bases between the germline ends. The CDR3 DNA sequence: TGTGCCAGCAGTTTGTCCCAGTTTTGGTTGGGCGACAATGAGCAGTTCTTC. Its translation: CASSLSQFWLGDNEQFF.

A word on this clonotype: The junction shows a germline mismatch at one end, possibly a read error. The V and J genes are TRBV3-1 and TRBJ1-2; D is unresolved. CDR3 length: 13 residues. Germline V gene sequence: CDR1 LGHDT, CDR2 YNNKEL (reference sequence). The CDR3 loop is CARSQVERDGYTF. The DNA of the CDR3 is TGTGCCCGCAGCCAGGTGGAACGTGACGGCTACACCTTC.

This chain connects TRBV7-2 to TRBJ2-1; 9 bases match TRBD1. The CDR3 extends over 15 amino acids. Germline V gives CDR1 SGHTA, CDR2 FQGNSA. J lost 8 bases, V lost 2 bases, and 7 bases had no gene match. The chain's CDR3 is CASSLLTGGWDEQFF. The CDR3 bases are TGTGCCAGCAGCTTACTCACAGGGGGCTGGGATGAGCAGTTCTTC.

This clonotype was detected ten times or more. Its ends do not fully match the called genes, so a read error is possible. V and J are TRBV4-1 and TRBJ2-2; a weak D match, TRBD2 (5 bases). CDR1 and CDR2 (germline): MGHRA, YSYEKL. This CDR3 is built from 12 residues. CDR3 in DNA: TGCGCCAGCAGCCAAGGGTTCGGGGAGCCGTTTTTT. Its translation is CASSQGFGEPFF.

This clonotype occurred many times. CDR3: CASSEGRDQPQHF. For the CDR3, the DNA is TGTGCCAGCTCTGAAGGGAGGGATCAGCCCCAGCATTTT. The chain links TRBV18 to TRBJ1-5; unclear D gene. This CDR3 spans 13 amino acids. Looked up from germline, CDR1 is KGHSH and CDR2 is LQKENI. Trimming left V 6 bases short and J 5 bases short, with 11 bases between.

This clonotype came up many times. The chain employs TRBV3-1 and TRBJ2-1; 11 bases are a match to TRBD1. The germline gives CDR1 LGHDT, CDR2 YNNKEL (reference sequence). The CDR3 totals 19 residues. J lost 0 bases, V lost 5 bases, and 12 bases had no gene match. For the CDR3, the DNA is TGTGCCAGCAGCTCGGACAGGGGGCTCTTAGAAACCTCCTACAATGAGCAGTTCTTC. It yields the protein CASSSDRGLLETSYNEQFF.